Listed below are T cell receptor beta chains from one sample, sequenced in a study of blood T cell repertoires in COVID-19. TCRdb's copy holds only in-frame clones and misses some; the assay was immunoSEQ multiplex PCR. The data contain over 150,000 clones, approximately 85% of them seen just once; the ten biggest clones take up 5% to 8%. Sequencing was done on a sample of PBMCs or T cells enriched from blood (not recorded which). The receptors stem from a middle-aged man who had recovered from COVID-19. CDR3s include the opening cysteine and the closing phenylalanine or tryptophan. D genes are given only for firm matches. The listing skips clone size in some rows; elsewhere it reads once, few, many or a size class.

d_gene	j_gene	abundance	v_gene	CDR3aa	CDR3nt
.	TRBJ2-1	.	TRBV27	CASSIGPPGYNEQFF	TGTGCCAGCAGTATAGGACCCCCAGGGTACAATGAGCAGTTCTTC
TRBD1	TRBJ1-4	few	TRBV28	CASSPGGQNEKLFF	TGTGCCAGCAGCCCAGGGGGGCAGAATGAAAAACTGTTTTTT
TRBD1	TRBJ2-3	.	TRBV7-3	CASSSTGGNTQYF	TGTGCCAGCAGCTCGACAGGGGGAAATACGCAGTATTTT
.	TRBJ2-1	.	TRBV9	CASSVNRVSYNEQFF	TGTGCCAGCAGCGTTAACAGGGTAAGCTACAATGAGCAGTTCTTC
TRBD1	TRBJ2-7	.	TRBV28	CASRQQGAVYEQYF	TGTGCCAGCAGGCAACAGGGGGCTGTTTACGAGCAGTACTTC
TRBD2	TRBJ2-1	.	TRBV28	CASSPPNPGTNNEQFF	TGTGCCAGCAGCCCACCAAACCCCGGGACTAACAATGAGCAGTTCTTC
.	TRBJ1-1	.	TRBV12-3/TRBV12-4	CASRVSVNTEAFF	TGTGCCAGCAGAGTGTCGGTGAACACTGAAGCTTTCTTT
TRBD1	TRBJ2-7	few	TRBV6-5	CASSTGGFSYEQYF	TGTGCCAGCAGTACAGGGGGCTTTTCCTACGAGCAGTACTTC
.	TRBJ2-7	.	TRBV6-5	CASTAGGEQYF	TGTGCCAGCACGGCCGGCGGCGAGCAGTACTTC
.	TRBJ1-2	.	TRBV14	CASSPKFHQGKANYGYTF	TGTGCCAGCAGCCCAAAATTTCATCAGGGTAAAGCTAACTATGGCTACACCTTC
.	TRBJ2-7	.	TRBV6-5	CASSLQGPAAYEQYF	TGTGCCAGCAGCCTACAGGGCCCCGCGGCATACGAGCAGTACTTC
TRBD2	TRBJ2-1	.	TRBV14	CASSPWTSGDNEQFF	TGTGCCAGCAGCCCTTGGACTAGCGGAGATAATGAGCAGTTCTTC
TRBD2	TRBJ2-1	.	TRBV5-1	CASSSLGGGRAVNEQFF	TGCGCCAGCAGCTCCCTCGGCGGGGGGAGGGCCGTCAATGAGCAGTTCTTC
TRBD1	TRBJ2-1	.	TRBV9	CASSIRDRGHSWREGRSYNEQFF	TGTGCCAGCAGCATCCGGGACAGGGGGCATTCCTGGCGGGAGGGCCGGAGCTACAATGAGCAGTTCTTC
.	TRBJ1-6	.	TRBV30	CAWSVTGRDSPLHF	TGTGCCTGGAGTGTAACAGGGAGGGATTCACCCCTCCACTTT
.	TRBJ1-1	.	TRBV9	CASSVSPMNTEAFF	TGTGCCAGCAGCGTTAGTCCCATGAACACTGAAGCTTTCTTT
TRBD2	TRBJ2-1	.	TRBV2	CASRPSTSGQYNEQFF	TGTGCCAGCAGACCTTCGACTAGCGGGCAATACAATGAGCAGTTCTTC
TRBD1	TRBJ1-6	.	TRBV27	CASSQTGGPSPLHF	TGTGCCAGCAGTCAGACAGGGGGTCCCTCACCCCTCCACTTT
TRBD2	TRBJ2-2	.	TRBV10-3	CAIKSGTNTGELFF	TGTGCCATCAAAAGCGGGACGAACACCGGGGAGCTGTTTTTT
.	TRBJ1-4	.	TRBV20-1	CSASFWGDSKVNEKLFF	TGCAGTGCTAGTTTTTGGGGGGACTCAAAGGTTAATGAAAAACTGTTTTTT
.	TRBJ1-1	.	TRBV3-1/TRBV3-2	CASSDRTVGGAFF	TGTGCCAGCAGCGATAGGACGGTCGGGGGGGCTTTCTTT
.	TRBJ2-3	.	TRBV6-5	CASSPVGRNTQYF	TGTGCCAGCAGCCCCGTGGGCCGCAATACGCAGTATTTT
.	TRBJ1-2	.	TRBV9	CASSVGTSYGYTF	TGTGCCAGCAGCGTAGGGACAAGCTATGGCTACACCTTC
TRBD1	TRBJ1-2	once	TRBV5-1	CASSLIGDRQHGYTF	TGCGCCAGCAGCTTGATTGGGGACAGACAACATGGCTACACCTTC
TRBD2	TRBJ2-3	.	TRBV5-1	CASSVRTSGGITDTQYF	TGCGCCAGCAGCGTACGTACTAGCGGGGGAATCACAGATACGCAGTATTTT
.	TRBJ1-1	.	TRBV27	CASRSPGLGTEAFF	TGTGCCAGCAGATCGCCGGGGTTGGGCACTGAAGCTTTCTTT
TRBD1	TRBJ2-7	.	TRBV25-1	CASAGQGGEQYF	TGTGCCAGCGCGGGACAGGGTGGCGAGCAGTACTTC
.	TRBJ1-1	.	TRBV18	CASSPQGNTEAFF	TGTGCCAGCTCCCCGCAGGGGAACACTGAAGCTTTCTTT
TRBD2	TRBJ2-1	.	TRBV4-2	CASSQDPLGLAGVNEQFF	TGTGCCAGCAGCCAAGATCCACTTGGACTAGCGGGAGTTAATGAGCAGTTCTTC
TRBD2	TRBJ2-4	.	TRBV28	CASSLSGRSRDIQYF	TGTGCCAGCAGCCTTAGCGGGAGAAGTAGGGACATTCAGTACTTC
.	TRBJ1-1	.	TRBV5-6	CASRNRVRATEAFF	TGTGCCAGCAGAAATAGAGTAAGAGCGACTGAAGCTTTCTTT
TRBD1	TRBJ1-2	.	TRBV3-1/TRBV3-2	CASSQGARDRSYGYTF	TGTGCCAGCAGCCAAGGGGCCCGGGACAGATCTTATGGCTACACCTTC
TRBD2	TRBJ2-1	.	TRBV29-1	CSVEGLAASSYNEQFF	TGCAGCGTCGAGGGACTAGCGGCGAGCTCCTACAATGAGCAGTTCTTC
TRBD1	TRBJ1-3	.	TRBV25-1	CASRKPGQGNTIYF	TGTGCCAGCAGGAAGCCGGGACAGGGAAACACCATATATTTT
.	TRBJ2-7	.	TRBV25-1	CASRPAGSYEQYF	TGTGCCAGCAGGCCGGCAGGGTCCTACGAGCAGTACTTC
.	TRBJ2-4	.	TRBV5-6	CASSLWRQGAKNIQYF	TGTGCCAGCAGCTTGTGGCGGCAGGGCGCCAAAAACATTCAGTACTTC
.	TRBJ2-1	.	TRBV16	CASSQTLNEQFF	TGTGCCAGCAGCCAGACACTCAATGAGCAGTTCTTC
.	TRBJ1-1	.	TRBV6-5	CASRRDRTEAFF	TGTGCCAGCAGGAGAGACAGAACTGAAGCTTTCTTT
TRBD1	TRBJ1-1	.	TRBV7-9	CASGTGMNTEAFF	TGTGCCAGCGGGACAGGGATGAACACTGAAGCTTTCTTT
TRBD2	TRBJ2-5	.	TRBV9	CASSVGGREGETQYF	TGTGCCAGCAGCGTAGGCGGGAGGGAAGGGGAGACCCAGTACTTC
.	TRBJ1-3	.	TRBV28	CASNGVISGNTIYF	TGTGCCAGCAACGGGGTTATCTCTGGAAACACCATATATTTT